The 19 T cell receptor beta chains reported below all come from one sample, sequenced in a study of beta chain features in type 1 diabetes. Study outcomes and limitations: When Type 1 diabetes patients were examined, their TCRB CDR3s proved moderately but significantly shorter in all four CD4+ subsets.

Their antigen targets remain unknown. What was sequenced were expressed TCRB transcripts, since all of the isolated RNA had been reverse transcribed. Sequenced by immunoSEQ multiplex PCR; TCRdb stores in-frame clones only, minus some. The sample consists of around 690,000 clones, roughly 12% of them appearing once. The specimen was naive CD4+ T cells from blood. The receptor set was obtained from a man aged 30 to 45 with type 1 diabetes.

This chain links TRBV28 with TRBJ2-6, with 7 bases fitting TRBD1. Per the germline V gene, CDR1 is MDHEN and CDR2 is SYDVKM. CDR3 size: 18 residues. Trimming took 4 bases from V and 0 from J; bases not matched to a gene: 9. CDR3 loop: CASSSPGDRVSGANVLTF. CDR3 sequence (DNA): TGTGCCAGCAGTTCCCCCGGCGACAGGGTCTCTGGGGCCAACGTCCTGACTTTC.

This clone was recorded a few times. J is TRBJ1-2 and V is TRBV7-9; D is possibly TRBD1 (5 bases). Germline V gene data show CDR1 as SEHNR and CDR2 as FQNEAQ (reference sequence). The CDR3 runs 16 residues. The V gene lost 4 bases and the J gene lost 8 bases, with 23 bases spanning the gap. The CDR3 spells CASSSLSGTEPMGYTF. The CDR3 nucleotides are TGTGCCAGCAGCTCATTAAGCGGGACGGAACCTATGGGCTACACCTTC. Full variable domain (missing parts from reference TRBV7-9 and TRBJ1-2): DTGVSQNPRHKITKRGQNVTFRCDPISEHNRLYWYRQTLGQGPEFLTYFQNEAQLEKSRLLSDRFSAERPKGSFSTLEIQRTEQGDSAMYLCASSSLSGTEPMGYTFGSGTRLTVV.

This clone turned up a few times. The V gene is TRBV7-6, the J gene TRBJ2-5; 8 nucleotides align to TRBD1. V lost 1 base to trimming and J lost 3 bases; unmatched junction nucleotides: 4. Germline CDR1 reads SGHVS; CDR2 reads FNYEAQ. The CDR3 runs 15 residues. CDR3 sequence (DNA): TGTGCCAGCAGCTTAGTCCGGGACAGGAAAGAGACCCAGTACTTC. It encodes CASSLVRDRKETQYF.

The gene calls are TRBV4-2 and TRBJ2-2; D remains ambiguous. V lost 0 bases, J lost 1 base, and 6 bases lay in between. Germline V gives CDR1 LGHNA, CDR2 YNFKEQ. This CDR3 has 15 amino acids. In nucleotides, the CDR3 is TGTGCCAGCAGCCAAGATGGTGGGAACACCGGGGAGCTGTTTTTT. Its protein is CASSQDGGNTGELFF.

The table lists this clone with a few counts. The same CDR3 arises from other DNA sequences in this sample as well. The gene calls are TRBV9 and TRBJ2-3, with 10 bases identical to TRBD2. Trimming at V came to 0 bases and at J to 5 bases, leaving 3 bases not matched to a gene. The CDR3 totals 15 residues. Germline V lookup: CDR1 SGDLS, CDR2 YYNGEE. As DNA, the CDR3 is TGTGCCAGCAGCGTAGGACTAGCGGGTGGAGATACGCAGTATTTT. This codes for CASSVGLAGGDTQYF.

In its sample, this clone was seen a few times. The gene calls are TRBV29-1 and TRBJ1-5; D not certain. There are 13 residues in the CDR3. Germline V lookup: CDR1 SQVTM, CDR2 ANQGSEA. V lost 4 bases, J lost 3 bases, and 10 bases lay in between. The CDR3 protein is CSVGGGINQPQHF. In nucleotides, the CDR3 is TGCAGCGTTGGCGGCGGTATCAATCAGCCCCAGCATTTT.

The chain carries TRBV2 and TRBJ2-3, with D tentatively TRBD1 (5 bases). V lost 6 bases, J lost 1 base, and 17 bases lay in between. CDR1 is SNHLY, CDR2 FYNNEI, per germline. CDR3 size: 16 residues. The CDR3 reads CASSVGPGPGTDTQYF. The CDR3 DNA follows: TGTGCCAGCAGCGTGGGGCCCGGTCCTGGCACAGATACGCAGTATTTT.

The chain links TRBV7-2 to TRBJ2-3; TRBD2 aligns across 9 bases. Trimming at V came to 0 bases and at J to 4 bases, leaving 11 bases not matched to a gene. The V gene's germline CDR1 is SGHTA and CDR2 FQGNSA. The CDR3 has 18 residues. The CDR3: CASSLALAGGPEADTQYF. As DNA, the CDR3 is TGTGCCAGCAGCTTAGCGCTGGCGGGGGGGCCAGAAGCAGATACGCAGTATTTT.

The chain carries TRBV6-5 and TRBJ1-2; 7 bases map to TRBD1. Trimming removed 6 bases from V and 8 bases from J; junction bases left unmatched: 9. This CDR3 has 13 residues. CDR1 and CDR2 from the germline V gene are MNHEY and SVGAGI. CDR3 residues: CASRVGTARGYTF. The CDR3 DNA reads TGTGCCAGCAGGGTCGGGACAGCCCGGGGCTACACCTTC.

This clone was detected a few times. This chain links TRBV19 with TRBJ1-2; possible D gene TRBD1, 5 bases. In germline, CDR1 is LNHDA, CDR2 SQIVND (reference sequence). The CDR3 is 15 amino acids. V lost 5 bases, J lost 4 bases, and 17 bases lay in between. CDR3 amino acids: CASSSISTEFYGYTF. In DNA form, the CDR3 reads TGTGCCAGTAGTTCAATCTCGACAGAATTCTATGGCTACACCTTC.

The rearrangement uses TRBV9 and TRBJ2-3, with TRBD2 identical over 10 bases. This CDR3 contains 16 residues. Germline CDR1 is SGDLS and CDR2 is YYNGEE. The V gene end was trimmed by 0 bases and the J gene end by 9 bases; junction bases not matched to a gene: 10. In nucleotides, the CDR3 is TGTGCCAGCAGCGTAGACGGACTAGCGGTGGCGGGCACGCAGTATTTT. Translating gives CASSVDGLAVAGTQYF. The entire variable domain, with the rest obtained from reference TRBV9 and TRBJ2-3, is as follows: DSGVTQTPKHLITATGQRVTLRCSPRSGDLSVYWYQQSLDQGLQFLIQYYNGEERAKGNILERFSAQQFPDLHSELNLSSLELGDSALYFCASSVDGLAVAGTQYFGPGTRLTVL.

Note on this clone: The junction differs from germline at one of its ends, possibly a read error. The chain joins TRBV7-9 to TRBJ1-2; D may be TRBD1 (6 bases). Germline V gene data show CDR1 as SEHNR and CDR2 as FQNEAQ (reference sequence). The CDR3 contains 12 residues. The CDR3 coding sequence is TGTGCCAGCAGCTTAGAAGAGACAGGACTTTCCTTC. It specifies CASSLEETGLSF. Variable domain in full (rest from reference TRBV7-9 and TRBJ1-2): DTGVSQNPRHKITKRGQNVTFRCDPISEHNRLYWYRQTLGQGPEFLTYFQNEAQLEKSRLLSDRFSAERPKGSFSTLEIQRTEQGDSAMYLCASSLEETGLSFGSGTRLTVV.

This clone was seen a handful of times. This chain uses TRBV19 with TRBJ2-7; TRBD1 matches at 7 bases. The germline gives CDR1 LNHDA, CDR2 SQIVND (reference sequence). With V trimmed by 4 bases and J by 3 bases, 3 bases remained unmatched. The CDR3 spans 13 residues. CDR3 in DNA: TGTGCCAGTAGTACGGACAGGTTCTACGAGCAGTACTTC. Its protein product is CASSTDRFYEQYF.

This clone has more than one count but fewer than ten. The chain joins TRBV10-3 to TRBJ2-5; D is ambiguous. Germline assignment: CDR1 ENHRY and CDR2 SYGVKD. Trimming took off 5 bases at V and 2 bases at J, with 6 bases between the two ends. This CDR3 contains 12 residues. The CDR3, as DNA: TGTGCCATCAGTACCGAACAAGAGACCCAGTACTTC. Its translation: CAISTEQETQYF.

This clone was seen more than once but under ten times. J is TRBJ2-2 and V is TRBV5-1, with D maybe TRBD1 (5 bases). Germline CDR1 is SGHRS and CDR2 is YFSETQ. CDR3 size: 16 residues. V shed 6 bases and J shed 0 bases, with 15 bases lying between them. The DNA of the CDR3 is TGCGCCAGCACCTCGGGTCCAGGGACGAACACCGGGGAGCTGTTTTTT. Translation: CASTSGPGTNTGELFF.

This clone turned up a few times. The chain carries TRBV9 and TRBJ2-1, with 9 bases aligning to TRBD2. The germline CDR1 and CDR2 sequences are SGDLS and YYNGEE. With 4 bases clipped from V and 4 bases from J, the junction kept 6 bases outside the gene matches. This CDR3 region has 15 residues. The CDR3 protein is CASSQSGGQYNEQFF. The CDR3 bases are TGTGCCAGCAGCCAAAGCGGGGGGCAATACAATGAGCAGTTCTTC.

This clone was detected only a few times. The same CDR3 arises from other DNA sequences in this sample as well. The J gene is TRBJ1-1, the V gene TRBV9, with no clear D. This CDR3 is 14 amino acids long. V was trimmed by 0 bases and J by 0 bases, leaving 6 bases between them. From germline, CDR1 is SGDLS and CDR2 YYNGEE. CDR3 bases: TGTGCCAGCAGCGTAGCGGGAATGAACACTGAAGCTTTCTTT. Its translation is CASSVAGMNTEAFF.

This clone was counted a few times. The rearrangement joins TRBV29-1 to TRBJ2-4; 10 positions match TRBD1. Germline values: CDR1 SQVTM, CDR2 ANQGSEA. V shed 5 bases, J shed 6 bases, and the junction held 7 bases outside the gene matches. The CDR3 length is 14 residues. The CDR3 coding sequence is TGCAGCGTTCGGGGCCGGGACAGGGGAAACATTCAGTACTTC. It is translated as CSVRGRDRGNIQYF.

The chain uses TRBV5-4 and TRBJ2-4, with D unclear. V shed 7 bases and J shed 7 bases, with 15 bases lying between them. The CDR3 has 13 amino acids. Germline-derived CDR1 and CDR2 are SGHNT and YYREEE (reference sequence). Here the CDR3 DNA reads TGTGCCAGCGCGACGGCAGAAAGGAACATTCAGTACTTC. Protein product: CASATAERNIQYF.